These T cell receptor beta chains were read from a single sample in a study of regulatory T cells in long-lasting Graves disease. MiXCR, applied by TCRdb to the multiplex PCR reads, yields one record per CDR3 protein. The repertoire includes about 420,000 distinct CDR3 sequences, roughly 15% of them detected once, and about 25% sits in the top ten. The same sample was also used in a study of T cells in Graves' hyperthyroidism and ophthalmopathy.

Sequenced material: peripheral blood mononuclear cells (PBMCs), taken at new diagnosis, from a patient treated with antithyroid drugs. Receptors were obtained from a woman aged 18-29 years with Graves disease. Both conserved end residues are part of each CDR3. The order of the fields is CDR3 length, clone size, D gene, J gene, V gene, CDR3 protein, CDR3 DNA. D genes are given only for firm matches. Part of the rows lack a size; the others show once, few, many or a class for expanded clones.

CDR3 length: 14
clone size: many
D gene: NA
J gene: TRBJ1-1
V gene: TRBV6-1
CDR3 protein: CASSLVSRDTEAFF
CDR3 DNA: TGTGCCAGCAGTCTCGTTTCTCGGGACACTGAAGCTTTCTTT

CDR3 length: 15
clone size: few
D gene: TRBD2
J gene: TRBJ2-7
V gene: TRBV14
CDR3 protein: CASSQELAGPYEQYF
CDR3 DNA: TGTGCCAGCAGCCAAGAACTAGCGGGTCCCTACGAGCAGTACTTC

CDR3 length: 15
clone size: NA
D gene: NA
J gene: TRBJ2-3
V gene: TRBV19
CDR3 protein: CASSPLADRTDTQYF
CDR3 DNA: TGTGCCAGTAGTCCCCTGGCGGACCGCACAGATACGCAGTATTTT

CDR3 length: 15
clone size: many
D gene: NA
J gene: TRBJ2-3
V gene: TRBV3-1
CDR3 protein: CASSRRIRTTDTQYF
CDR3 DNA: TGTGCCAGCAGCCGACGGATCAGGACCACAGATACGCAGTATTTT

CDR3 length: 15
clone size: few
D gene: NA
J gene: TRBJ2-5
V gene: TRBV9
CDR3 protein: CASSVRAFPQETQYF
CDR3 DNA: TGTGCCAGCAGCGTAAGGGCATTTCCTCAAGAGACCCAGTACTTC

CDR3 length: 11
clone size: many
D gene: NA
J gene: TRBJ1-2
V gene: TRBV6-1
CDR3 protein: CASTMNYGYTF
CDR3 DNA: TGTGCCAGCACCATGAACTATGGCTACACCTTC

CDR3 length: 12
clone size: many
D gene: TRBD1
J gene: TRBJ2-7
V gene: TRBV3-1
CDR3 protein: CASSPGGDEQYF
CDR3 DNA: TGTGCCAGCAGCCCAGGGGGAGATGAGCAGTACTTC

CDR3 length: 15
clone size: many
D gene: TRBD2
J gene: TRBJ2-7
V gene: TRBV20-1
CDR3 protein: CSASRSGRALYEQYF
CDR3 DNA: TGCAGTGCTAGTCGTAGCGGGAGGGCCCTTTACGAGCAGTACTTC

CDR3 length: 14
clone size: many
D gene: NA
J gene: TRBJ1-2
V gene: TRBV7-2
CDR3 protein: CASSLDQGLGGYTF
CDR3 DNA: TGTGCCAGCAGCTTAGACCAGGGTTTAGGGGGCTACACCTTC

CDR3 length: 13
clone size: few
D gene: NA
J gene: TRBJ2-5
V gene: TRBV25-1
CDR3 protein: CASMTDNQETQYF
CDR3 DNA: TGTGCCAGCATGACCGACAACCAAGAGACCCAGTACTTC

CDR3 length: 15
clone size: NA
D gene: NA
J gene: TRBJ1-6
V gene: TRBV20-1
CDR3 protein: CSARDGETYNSPLHF
CDR3 DNA: TGCAGTGCAAGAGATGGGGAGACCTATAATTCACCCCTCCACTTT

CDR3 length: 15
clone size: many
D gene: NA
J gene: TRBJ2-5
V gene: TRBV7-9
CDR3 protein: CASSLNYPKGETQYF
CDR3 DNA: TGTGCCAGCAGCTTAAATTACCCTAAAGGAGAGACCCAGTACTTC

CDR3 length: 16
clone size: NA
D gene: TRBD1
J gene: TRBJ2-3
V gene: TRBV3-1
CDR3 protein: CASSPAQKFGTDAQYF
CDR3 DNA: TGTGCCAGCAGCCCGGCCCAGAAGTTTGGGACAGATGCGCAGTATTTT

CDR3 length: 13
clone size: many
D gene: NA
J gene: TRBJ1-1
V gene: TRBV27
CDR3 protein: CASRSGGISEAFF
CDR3 DNA: TGTGCCAGCAGAAGCGGGGGTATCTCTGAAGCTTTCTTT

CDR3 length: 15
clone size: many
D gene: NA
J gene: TRBJ2-1
V gene: TRBV6-1
CDR3 protein: CASSVAKSSYNEQFF
CDR3 DNA: TGTGCCAGCAGCGTCGCTAAAAGCTCCTACAATGAGCAGTTCTTC

CDR3 length: 16
clone size: many
D gene: NA
J gene: TRBJ2-5
V gene: TRBV28
CDR3 protein: CASSSYGGLEGETQYF
CDR3 DNA: TGTGCCAGCAGTTCCTATGGGGGCCTTGAGGGGGAGACCCAGTACTTC

CDR3 length: 14
clone size: many
D gene: NA
J gene: TRBJ1-1
V gene: TRBV3-1
CDR3 protein: CASSQTDPNTEAFF
CDR3 DNA: TGTGCCAGCAGCCAGACAGACCCAAACACTGAAGCTTTCTTT

CDR3 length: 14
clone size: many
D gene: NA
J gene: TRBJ2-5
V gene: TRBV20-1
CDR3 protein: CSASPGPDKETQYF
CDR3 DNA: TGCAGTGCTAGTCCGGGACCAGATAAAGAGACCCAGTACTTC

CDR3 length: 14
clone size: NA
D gene: NA
J gene: TRBJ2-3
V gene: TRBV5-5
CDR3 protein: CASSLAPRTDTQYF
CDR3 DNA: TGTGCCAGCAGCTTGGCCCCTCGAACAGATACGCAGTATTTT

CDR3 length: 11
clone size: many
D gene: TRBD2
J gene: TRBJ2-7
V gene: TRBV20-1
CDR3 protein: CSGLAVDEQYF
CDR3 DNA: TGCAGTGGACTAGCGGTAGACGAGCAGTACTTC

CDR3 length: 14
clone size: few
D gene: NA
J gene: TRBJ2-7
V gene: TRBV5-1
CDR3 protein: CASSRLELLGEQYF
CDR3 DNA: TGCGCCAGCAGCCGTCTTGAGCTGTTAGGGGAGCAGTACTTC

CDR3 length: 14
clone size: NA
D gene: NA
J gene: TRBJ1-1
V gene: TRBV3-1
CDR3 protein: CASRLMGGDTEAFF
CDR3 DNA: TGTGCCAGCAGATTAATGGGCGGGGACACTGAAGCTTTCTTT

CDR3 length: 16
clone size: many
D gene: NA
J gene: TRBJ2-2
V gene: TRBV3-1
CDR3 protein: CASSPQGRLNTGELFF
CDR3 DNA: TGTGCCAGCAGCCCGCAGGGTCGCCTCAACACCGGGGAGCTGTTTTTT

CDR3 length: 14
clone size: many
D gene: TRBD2
J gene: TRBJ2-7
V gene: TRBV7-2
CDR3 protein: CASSARAGANEQYF
CDR3 DNA: TGTGCCAGCAGCGCGCGTGCGGGAGCTAACGAGCAGTACTTC

CDR3 length: 15
clone size: many
D gene: NA
J gene: TRBJ2-7
V gene: TRBV2
CDR3 protein: CASTQNGSPQYEQYF
CDR3 DNA: TGTGCCAGCACGCAAAACGGGAGTCCCCAATACGAGCAGTACTTC

CDR3 length: 13
clone size: many
D gene: TRBD1
J gene: TRBJ2-5
V gene: TRBV12-3/TRBV12-4
CDR3 protein: CASSLGTGRAQYF
CDR3 DNA: TGTGCCAGCAGTTTGGGGACAGGGCGGGCCCAGTACTTC

CDR3 length: 18
clone size: NA
D gene: NA
J gene: TRBJ1-2
V gene: TRBV18
CDR3 protein: CASSPQARGGSEDYGYTF
CDR3 DNA: TGTGCCAGCTCACCACAAGCTCGCGGAGGCAGCGAGGACTATGGCTACACCTTC

CDR3 length: 16
clone size: many
D gene: NA
J gene: TRBJ2-1
V gene: TRBV11-3
CDR3 protein: CASSGRGKGSNNEQFF
CDR3 DNA: TGTGCCAGCAGCGGCCGGGGAAAGGGGTCAAACAATGAGCAGTTCTTC

CDR3 length: 15
clone size: few
D gene: NA
J gene: TRBJ2-6
V gene: TRBV7-9
CDR3 protein: CASSSLGQVANVLTF
CDR3 DNA: TGTGCCAGCAGCTCACTGGGCCAGGTGGCCAACGTCCTGACTTTC

CDR3 length: 16
clone size: few
D gene: NA
J gene: TRBJ2-6
V gene: TRBV6-4
CDR3 protein: CASSDSSGSGANVLTF
CDR3 DNA: TGTGCCAGCAGTGACTCTAGCGGCTCTGGGGCCAACGTCCTGACTTTC

CDR3 length: 16
clone size: NA
D gene: TRBD2
J gene: TRBJ2-3
V gene: TRBV28
CDR3 protein: CASSPRTSAYTDTQYF
CDR3 DNA: TGTGCCAGCAGTCCCCGGACTAGCGCTTACACAGATACGCAGTATTTT

CDR3 length: 17
clone size: few
D gene: NA
J gene: TRBJ1-5
V gene: TRBV5-5
CDR3 protein: CASSSGRGGMSNQPQHF
CDR3 DNA: TGTGCCAGCAGCTCAGGGCGGGGGGGTATGAGCAATCAGCCCCAGCATTTT

CDR3 length: 14
clone size: NA
D gene: NA
J gene: TRBJ2-3
V gene: TRBV3-1
CDR3 protein: CASSQMRRGDTQYF
CDR3 DNA: TGTGCCAGCAGCCAAATGAGGAGGGGAGATACGCAGTATTTT

CDR3 length: 14
clone size: many
D gene: NA
J gene: TRBJ2-1
V gene: TRBV28
CDR3 protein: CASSLSLPANEQFF
CDR3 DNA: TGTGCCAGCAGTTTAAGCTTACCGGCCAATGAGCAGTTCTTC

CDR3 length: 13
clone size: NA
D gene: NA
J gene: TRBJ1-2
V gene: TRBV6-5
CDR3 protein: CASSYSKLGGYTF
CDR3 DNA: TGTGCCAGCAGTTACTCGAAGCTGGGGGGCTACACCTTC

CDR3 length: 13
clone size: many
D gene: NA
J gene: TRBJ2-3
V gene: TRBV6-5
CDR3 protein: CASSYPGVDTQYF
CDR3 DNA: TGTGCCAGCAGTTATCCGGGTGTAGATACGCAGTATTTT

CDR3 length: 14
clone size: few
D gene: TRBD1
J gene: TRBJ1-4
V gene: TRBV9
CDR3 protein: CASSVAGGNEKLFF
CDR3 DNA: TGTGCCAGCAGCGTAGCAGGGGGTAATGAAAAACTGTTTTTT

CDR3 length: 13
clone size: many
D gene: NA
J gene: TRBJ2-2
V gene: TRBV29-1
CDR3 protein: CSVHEGRPGELFF
CDR3 DNA: TGCAGCGTCCACGAGGGGAGGCCCGGGGAGCTGTTTTTT

CDR3 length: 15
clone size: few
D gene: TRBD1
J gene: TRBJ2-5
V gene: TRBV2
CDR3 protein: CASGLDRGHQETQYF
CDR3 DNA: TGTGCCAGCGGCTTGGACAGGGGACACCAAGAGACCCAGTACTTC

CDR3 length: 18
clone size: many
D gene: NA
J gene: TRBJ2-4
V gene: TRBV11-2
CDR3 protein: CASSLGGEVRPAKNIQYF
CDR3 DNA: TGTGCCAGCAGCTTAGGGGGTGAGGTCCGGCCGGCCAAAAACATTCAGTACTTC

CDR3 length: 14
clone size: NA
D gene: TRBD2
J gene: TRBJ2-7
V gene: TRBV27
CDR3 protein: CASSFGGRAREQYF
CDR3 DNA: TGTGCCAGCAGTTTTGGTGGGAGGGCTAGGGAGCAGTACTTC

CDR3 length: 15
clone size: many
D gene: NA
J gene: TRBJ1-6
V gene: TRBV28
CDR3 protein: CASSGGGLHNSPLHF
CDR3 DNA: TGTGCCAGCAGTGGGGGGGGGTTGCATAATTCACCCCTCCACTTT

CDR3 length: 13
clone size: many
D gene: NA
J gene: TRBJ2-7
V gene: TRBV10-3
CDR3 protein: CAIRTGSSYEQYF
CDR3 DNA: TGTGCCATCAGAACAGGGAGCTCCTACGAGCAGTACTTC

CDR3 length: 15
clone size: NA
D gene: NA
J gene: TRBJ2-2
V gene: TRBV4-3
CDR3 protein: CASSHTDARTGELFF
CDR3 DNA: TGCGCCAGCAGCCACACGGACGCACGAACCGGGGAGCTGTTTTTT

CDR3 length: 15
clone size: many
D gene: NA
J gene: TRBJ1-1
V gene: TRBV2
CDR3 protein: CASSEKYQGFPEAFF
CDR3 DNA: TGTGCCAGCAGTGAAAAATATCAGGGTTTCCCTGAAGCTTTCTTT

CDR3 length: 15
clone size: NA
D gene: NA
J gene: TRBJ1-1
V gene: TRBV6-1
CDR3 protein: CASSALSSMNTEAFF
CDR3 DNA: TGTGCCAGCAGTGCACTCAGCTCCATGAACACTGAAGCTTTCTTT